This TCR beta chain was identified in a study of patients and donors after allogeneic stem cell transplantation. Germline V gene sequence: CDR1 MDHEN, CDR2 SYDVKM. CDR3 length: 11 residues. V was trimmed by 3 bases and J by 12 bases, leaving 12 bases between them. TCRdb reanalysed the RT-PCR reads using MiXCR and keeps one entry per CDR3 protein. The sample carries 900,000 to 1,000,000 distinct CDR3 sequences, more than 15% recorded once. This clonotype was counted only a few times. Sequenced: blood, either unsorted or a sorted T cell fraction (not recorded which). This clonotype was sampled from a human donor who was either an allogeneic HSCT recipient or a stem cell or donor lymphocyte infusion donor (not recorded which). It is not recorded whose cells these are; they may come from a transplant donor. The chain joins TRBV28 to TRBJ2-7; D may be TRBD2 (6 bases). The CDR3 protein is CASSFGGSRYF. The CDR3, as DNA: TGTGCCAGCAGTTTTGGGGGGAGTCGGTACTTC.